This TCR beta chain stems from a study of CD8+CD57+ T cells in acquired aplastic anemia. General observations from the study: Simpson's diversity of CD8+ cells was not significantly different in patients compared with controls.

This clonotype has just a few counts. Its antigen is unidentified. The patients chosen for sequencing had shown expansion of CD8+CD57+ cells (detected by flow cytometry). The CDR3 consists of 15 residues. In germline, CDR1 is MNHEY, CDR2 SMNVEV (reference sequence). With 4 bases clipped from V and 7 bases from J, the junction kept 5 bases outside the gene matches. For CDR3 and TCR beta VDJ profiling, genomic DNA was the template used. TCRdb reanalysed the reads using MiXCR and keeps one entry per CDR3 protein. The sample carries roughly 200,000 distinct CDR3 sequences, over 55% recorded once. The chain couples TRBV27 to TRBJ1-6; the match to TRBD1 covers 9 bases. The material sequenced was sorted CD4+, CD8+, or CD8+CD57+ T cells (not recorded which) from PBMCs. This receptor was taken from a human donor with aplastic anemia. CDR3 loop: CASSWRGQGNSPLHF. In nucleotides, the CDR3 is TGTGCCAGCAGTTGGCGGGGACAGGGAAATTCACCCCTCCACTTT.